The sample holds many counts of the clone carrying this T cell receptor beta chain. This specimen comes from a study of neurological immune-mediated disorders. Each sequencing run yielded over 160 million TCR-beta sequences from 15-18 subjects. Each CDR3 protein gets one entry after TCRdb re-called the 5' RACE reads with MiXCR. The sample shows more than 45,000 distinct CDR3 sequences, over 2% of them seen only once. With 2 bases clipped from V and 5 bases from J, the junction kept 2 bases outside the gene matches. The CDR3 is 13 residues long. Germline values: CDR1 SGHDT, CDR2 YYEEEE. V gene TRBV5-6 combines with J gene TRBJ2-7; 9 nucleotides align to TRBD1. This sequence originates from a middle-aged man with multiple sclerosis. The sequenced material came from PBMCs. The CDR3 here is CASSFGQGNEQYF. Here the CDR3 DNA reads TGTGCCAGCAGCTTCGGACAGGGGAACGAGCAGTACTTC. Based on the CDR3 plus reference TRBV5-6 and TRBJ2-7, the full variable domain is DAGVTQSPTHLIKTRGQQVTLRCSPKSGHDTVSWYQQALGQGPQFIFQYYEEEERQRGNFPDRFSGHQFPNYSSELNVNALLLGDSALYLCASSFGQGNEQYFGPGTRLTVT.